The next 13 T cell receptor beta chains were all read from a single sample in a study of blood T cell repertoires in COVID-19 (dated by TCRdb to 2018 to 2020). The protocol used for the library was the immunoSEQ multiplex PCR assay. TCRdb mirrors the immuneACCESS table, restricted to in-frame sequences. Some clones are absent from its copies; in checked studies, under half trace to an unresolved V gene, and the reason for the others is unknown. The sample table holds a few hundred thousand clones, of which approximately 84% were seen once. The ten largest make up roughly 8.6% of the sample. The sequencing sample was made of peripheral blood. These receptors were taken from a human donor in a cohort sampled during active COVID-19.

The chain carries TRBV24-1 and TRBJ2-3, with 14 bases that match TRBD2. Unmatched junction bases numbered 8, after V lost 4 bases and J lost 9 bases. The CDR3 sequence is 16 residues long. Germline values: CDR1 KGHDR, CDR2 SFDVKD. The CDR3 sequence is CATSEGTSGRRATQYF. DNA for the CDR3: TGTGCCACCAGTGAAGGGACTAGCGGGAGAAGGGCGACGCAGTATTTT.

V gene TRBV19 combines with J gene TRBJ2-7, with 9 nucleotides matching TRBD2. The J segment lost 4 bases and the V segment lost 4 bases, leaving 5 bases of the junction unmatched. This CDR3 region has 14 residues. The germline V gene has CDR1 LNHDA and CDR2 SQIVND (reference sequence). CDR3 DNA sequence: TGTGCCAGTAGTAGGTCTAGCGGGACTTACGAGCAGTACTTC. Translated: CASSRSSGTYEQYF.

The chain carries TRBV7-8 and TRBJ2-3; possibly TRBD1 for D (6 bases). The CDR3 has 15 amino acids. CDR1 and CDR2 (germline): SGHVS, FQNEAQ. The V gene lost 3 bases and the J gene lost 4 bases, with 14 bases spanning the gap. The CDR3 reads CASSLAGDFSDTQYF. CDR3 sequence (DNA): TGTGCCAGCAGCTTGGCAGGGGATTTTTCAGATACGCAGTATTTT.

The CDR3 protein is CASSQPTGRGQLFF. The DNA for the CDR3 is TGCGCCAGCAGCCAACCTACAGGGCGGGGGCAACTGTTTTTT. The V gene is TRBV4-1, the J gene TRBJ1-4; D possibly corresponds to TRBD1 (6 bases). V lost 2 bases and J 12 bases, leaving 16 bases between the germline ends. CDR3 length: 14 amino acids. CDR1 MGHRA and CDR2 YSYEKL come from the germline V gene.

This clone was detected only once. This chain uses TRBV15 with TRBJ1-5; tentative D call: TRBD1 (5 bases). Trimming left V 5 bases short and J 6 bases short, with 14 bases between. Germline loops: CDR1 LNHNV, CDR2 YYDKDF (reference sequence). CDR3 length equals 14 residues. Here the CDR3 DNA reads TGTGCCACCAGCCTAGGGCCGGGGGGTCAGCCCCAGCATTTT. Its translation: CATSLGPGGQPQHF.

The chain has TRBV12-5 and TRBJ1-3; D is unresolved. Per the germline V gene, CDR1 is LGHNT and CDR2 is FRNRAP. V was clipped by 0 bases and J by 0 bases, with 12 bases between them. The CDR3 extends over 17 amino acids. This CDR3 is CASGLVTGAFSGNTIYF. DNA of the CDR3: TGTGCTAGTGGTTTGGTAACGGGAGCTTTCTCTGGAAACACCATATATTTT. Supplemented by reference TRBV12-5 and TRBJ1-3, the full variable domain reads DARVTQTPRHKVTEMGQEVTMRCQPILGHNTVFWYRQTMMQGLELLAYFRNRAPLDDSGMPKDRFSAEMPDATLATLKIQPSEPRDSAVYFCASGLVTGAFSGNTIYFGEGSWLTVV.

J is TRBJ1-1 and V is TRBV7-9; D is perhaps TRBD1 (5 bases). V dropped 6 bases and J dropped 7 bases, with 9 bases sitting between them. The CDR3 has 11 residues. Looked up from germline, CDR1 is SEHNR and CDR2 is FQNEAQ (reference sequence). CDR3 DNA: TGTGCCAGCAGATTTACAGGTGAAGCTTTCTTT. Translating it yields CASRFTGEAFF.

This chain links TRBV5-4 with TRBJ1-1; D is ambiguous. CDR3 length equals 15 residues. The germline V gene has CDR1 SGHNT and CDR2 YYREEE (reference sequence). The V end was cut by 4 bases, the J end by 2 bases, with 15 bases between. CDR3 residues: CASSPRVGYNTEAFF. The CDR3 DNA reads TGTGCCAGCAGCCCCCGCGTGGGCTACAACACTGAAGCTTTCTTT.

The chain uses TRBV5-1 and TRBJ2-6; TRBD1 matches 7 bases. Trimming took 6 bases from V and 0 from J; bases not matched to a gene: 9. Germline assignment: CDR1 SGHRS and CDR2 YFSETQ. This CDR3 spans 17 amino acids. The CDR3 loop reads CASKGQGVASGANVLTF. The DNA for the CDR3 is TGCGCCAGCAAAGGCCAGGGGGTGGCCTCTGGGGCCAACGTCCTGACTTTC.

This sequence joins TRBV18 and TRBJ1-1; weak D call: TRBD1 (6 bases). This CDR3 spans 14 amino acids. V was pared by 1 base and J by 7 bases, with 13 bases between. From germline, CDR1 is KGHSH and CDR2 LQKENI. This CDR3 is CASSPRRTGIEAFF. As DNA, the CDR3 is TGTGCCAGCTCACCACGGAGAACAGGGATTGAAGCTTTCTTT.

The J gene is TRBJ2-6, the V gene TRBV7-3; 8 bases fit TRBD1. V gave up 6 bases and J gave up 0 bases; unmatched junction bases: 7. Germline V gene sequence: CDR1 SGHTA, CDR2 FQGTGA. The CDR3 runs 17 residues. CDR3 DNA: TGTGCCAGCAGGAGAGGGACAGGAACCTCTGGGGCCAACGTCCTGACTTTC. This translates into CASRRGTGTSGANVLTF. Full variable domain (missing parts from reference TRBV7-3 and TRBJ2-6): GAGVSQTPSNKVTEKGKYVELRCDPISGHTALYWYRQSLGQGPEFLIYFQGTGAADDSGLPNDRFFAVRPEGSVSTLKIQRTERGDSAVYLCASRRGTGTSGANVLTFGAGSRLTVL.

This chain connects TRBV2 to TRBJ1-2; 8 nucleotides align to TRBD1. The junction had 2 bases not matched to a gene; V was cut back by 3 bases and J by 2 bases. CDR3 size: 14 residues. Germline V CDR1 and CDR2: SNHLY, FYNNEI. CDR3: CASSETGVNYGYTF. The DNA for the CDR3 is TGTGCCAGCAGTGAGACAGGGGTGAACTATGGCTACACCTTC.

Written as DNA, the CDR3 is TGCGCCAGCAGCTTAGTACCAGGGGGAGGCACCGGGGAGCTGTTTTTT. Translated: CASSLVPGGGTGELFF. The chain uses TRBV5-1 and TRBJ2-2; TRBD1 might be the D (7 bases). Germline V gives CDR1 SGHRS, CDR2 YFSETQ. Trimming removed 2 bases at V and 4 bases at J, with 15 bases between. The CDR3 is 16 residues long. The entire variable domain, with the rest obtained from reference TRBV5-1 and TRBJ2-2, is as follows: KAGVTQTPRYLIKTRGQQVTLSCSPISGHRSVSWYQQTPGQGLQFLFEYFSETQRNKGNFPGRFSGRQFSNSRSEMNVSTLELGDSALYLCASSLVPGGGTGELFFGEGSRLTVL.